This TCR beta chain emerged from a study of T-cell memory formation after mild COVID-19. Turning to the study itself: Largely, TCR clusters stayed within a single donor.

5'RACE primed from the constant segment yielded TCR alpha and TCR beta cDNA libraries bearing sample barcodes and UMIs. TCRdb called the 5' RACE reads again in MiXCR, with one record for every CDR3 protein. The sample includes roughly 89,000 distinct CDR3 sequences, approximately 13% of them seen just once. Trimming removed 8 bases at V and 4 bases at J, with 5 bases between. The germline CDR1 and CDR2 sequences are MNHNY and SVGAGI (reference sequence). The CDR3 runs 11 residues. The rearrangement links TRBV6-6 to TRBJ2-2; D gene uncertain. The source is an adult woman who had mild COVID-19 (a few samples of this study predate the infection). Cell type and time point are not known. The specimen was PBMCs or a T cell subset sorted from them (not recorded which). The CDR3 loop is CASGFTGELFF. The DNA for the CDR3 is TGTGCCAGCGGATTCACCGGGGAGCTGTTTTTT.